The 11 T cell receptor beta chains listed next were all sequenced from one sample in a study of beta chain features in type 1 diabetes. All of the isolated RNA was reverse transcribed, so expressed TCRB transcripts were sequenced. Produced via immunoSEQ multiplex PCR; TCRdb's table is partial and in-frame only. The sample includes over 700,000 clones, roughly 15% of them seen just once. What was sequenced was naive CD4+ T cells from blood. Receptors were obtained from a woman aged 18-29 years in good health.

The sample holds a few counts of this clone. This chain connects TRBV15 to TRBJ2-1; 9 bases agree with TRBD2. Germline-derived CDR1 and CDR2 are LNHNV and YYDKDF (reference sequence). V lost 1 base and J lost 8; bases outside the gene matches: 6. The CDR3 spans 15 residues. CDR3 in amino acids: CATSRGVAGGDEQFF. DNA for the CDR3: TGTGCCACCAGCAGAGGAGTGGCGGGAGGGGATGAGCAGTTCTTC.

There are a few counts of this clone. V usage is TRBV9 and J usage is TRBJ2-7, with 8 positions matching TRBD1. From germline, CDR1 is SGDLS and CDR2 YYNGEE. V shed 4 bases, J shed 5 bases, and the junction held 8 bases outside the gene matches. The CDR3 has 14 residues. The CDR3 reads CASSRTGTGNEQYF. The CDR3 DNA sequence: TGTGCCAGCAGCCGGACCGGGACAGGCAACGAGCAGTACTTC.

This clone was recorded a few times. The V call is TRBV4-3, the J call TRBJ2-7; 8 bases are a match to TRBD2. V trimming: 1 base; J trimming: 5 bases; junction bases outside the gene matches: 7. This CDR3 has 15 residues. The V gene's germline CDR1 is LGHNA and CDR2 YSLEER. As DNA, the CDR3 is TGCGCCAGCAGCCAAGGGAGCGGGAGCCATCACGAGCAGTACTTC. It translates to CASSQGSGSHHEQYF.

This clone was picked up a small number of times. The chain couples TRBV18 to TRBJ2-5; TRBD1 matches 8 bases. This CDR3 comprises 15 residues. The trim removed 8 bases at V and 4 bases at J, leaving 12 bases unmatched. The germline gives CDR1 KGHSH, CDR2 LQKENI. Here the CDR3 DNA reads TGTGCCAGCCACCCCGGGGGACAGGTACGAGAGACCCAGTACTTC. Encoded protein: CASHPGGQVRETQYF.

The rearrangement joins TRBV18 to TRBJ1-1; D unresolved. The CDR3 runs to 13 residues. V shed 4 bases and J shed 4 bases, with 10 bases lying between them. Germline V gives CDR1 KGHSH, CDR2 LQKENI. CDR3 sequence (DNA): TGTGCCAGCTCACGCCTCCGAGCCACTGAAGCTTTCTTT. This codes for CASSRLRATEAFF.

J is TRBJ2-6 and V is TRBV28, with 9 bases aligning to TRBD1. The germline gives CDR1 MDHEN, CDR2 SYDVKM. This CDR3 region has 18 residues. V lost 5 bases, J lost 0 bases, and 8 bases stayed unmatched. The CDR3 sequence is CASSPSQGARSGANVLTF. The CDR3 nucleotides are TGTGCCAGCAGTCCCTCACAGGGGGCGCGCTCTGGGGCCAACGTCCTGACTTTC.

The rearrangement links TRBV9 to TRBJ2-3; no firm D call. The length of the CDR3 is 15 residues. Trimming pared 3 bases from V and 3 bases from J, leaving 14 bases between. The V gene's germline CDR1 is SGDLS and CDR2 YYNGEE. CDR3: CASSAWVILTDTQYF. For the CDR3, the DNA is TGTGCCAGCAGCGCGTGGGTCATCCTAACAGATACGCAGTATTTT.

The chain recombines TRBV7-2 with TRBJ1-4, with D possibly being TRBD1 (5 bases). Germline loops: CDR1 SGHTA, CDR2 FQGNSA. The CDR3 length is 15 residues. Between the trimmed V and J ends, which lost 5 bases and 0 bases, there was a span of 10 bases. As DNA, the CDR3 is TGTGCCAGCAGCCCCAGGGTTGCAACTAATGAAAAACTGTTTTTT. The encoded protein is CASSPRVATNEKLFF. The variable domain in full, with the rest retrieved from reference TRBV7-2 and TRBJ1-4, is GAGVSQSPSNKVTEKGKDVELRCDPISGHTALYWYRQSLGQGLEFLIYFQGNSAPDKSGLPSDRFSAERTGGSVSTLTIQRTQQEDSAVYLCASSPRVATNEKLFFGSGTQLSVL.

The chain employs TRBV28 and TRBJ2-5; 8 bases map to TRBD2. The J segment lost 4 bases and the V segment lost 5 bases, leaving 12 bases of the junction unmatched. CDR3 length: 16 amino acids. Per germline, CDR1 MDHEN and CDR2 SYDVKM. CDR3 coding DNA: TGTGCCAGCAGTAAACAGAGCGGGAGACGGGGAGAGACCCAGTACTTC. Residues: CASSKQSGRRGETQYF.

J is TRBJ1-2 and V is TRBV28, with unresolved D. V lost 4 bases and J 5 bases, leaving 23 bases between the germline ends. The germline gives CDR1 MDHEN, CDR2 SYDVKM. The CDR3 has 17 amino acids. The CDR3 DNA reads as TGTGCCAGCAGTTCTCAGTCGCACCGCGCGGGATATTATGGCTACACCTTC. Its translation: CASSSQSHRAGYYGYTF.

This clone has just a few counts. The chain joins TRBV7-2 to TRBJ1-1, with TRBD1 matching 11 bases. The germline gives CDR1 SGHTA, CDR2 FQGNSA. CDR3 size: 17 residues. V lost 2 bases to trimming and J lost 7 bases; unmatched junction nucleotides: 12. The CDR3 sequence: CASSLTYGGTGGNEAFF. The DNA for the CDR3 is TGTGCCAGCAGCTTAACTTATGGCGGGACAGGGGGTAATGAAGCTTTCTTT. The full variable domain, its missing parts supplied by reference TRBV7-2 and TRBJ1-1, is GAGVSQSPSNKVTEKGKDVELRCDPISGHTALYWYRQSLGQGLEFLIYFQGNSAPDKSGLPSDRFSAERTGGSVSTLTIQRTQQEDSAVYLCASSLTYGGTGGNEAFFGQGTRLTVV.